This TCR beta chain was sequenced during a study of T cells in Graves' hyperthyroidism and ophthalmopathy. RNA transcripts provided the source from which TCR beta CDR3 regions were amplified. The TCR CDR3 was amplified in a first-round RT-PCR using the HTBI primer set. MiXCR was run by TCRdb on the multiplex PCR reads, yielding one entry per CDR3 protein. The sample lists approximately 740,000 distinct CDR3 sequences, 14% occurring once. The CDR3 runs to 15 residues. Germline V gene sequence: CDR1 MNHEY, CDR2 SVGEGT. V was clipped by 6 bases and J by 1 base; unmatched bases: 4. The TCR comes from a woman aged 18 to 35 with Graves' hyperthyroidism. What was sequenced was blood. The chain couples TRBV6-2 or TRBV6-3 to TRBJ2-2; 8 bases agree with TRBD2. The CDR3 region has the DNA TGTGCCAGCAGCTGGACTAGCAGGAACACCGGGGAGCTGTTTTTT. This encodes CASSWTSRNTGELFF.